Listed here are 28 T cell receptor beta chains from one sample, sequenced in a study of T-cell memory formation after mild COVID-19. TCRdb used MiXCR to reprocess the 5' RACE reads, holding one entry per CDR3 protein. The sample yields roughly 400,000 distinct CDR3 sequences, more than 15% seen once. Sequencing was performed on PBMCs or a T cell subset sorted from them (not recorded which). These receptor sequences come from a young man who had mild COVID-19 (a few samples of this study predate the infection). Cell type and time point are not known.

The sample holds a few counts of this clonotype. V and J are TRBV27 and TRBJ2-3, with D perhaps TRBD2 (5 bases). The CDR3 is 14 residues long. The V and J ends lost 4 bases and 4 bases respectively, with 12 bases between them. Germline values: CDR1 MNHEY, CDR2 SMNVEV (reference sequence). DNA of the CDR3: TGTGCCAGCAGTTCCACGACGAGGGCAGATACGCAGTATTTT. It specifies CASSSTTRADTQYF.

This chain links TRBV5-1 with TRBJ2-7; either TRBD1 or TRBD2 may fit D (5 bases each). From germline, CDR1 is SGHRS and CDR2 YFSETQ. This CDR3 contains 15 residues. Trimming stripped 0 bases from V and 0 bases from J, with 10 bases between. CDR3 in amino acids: CASSLGGRSSYEQYF. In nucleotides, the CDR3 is TGCGCCAGCAGCTTGGGGGGGAGAAGCTCCTACGAGCAGTACTTC.

The CDR3 is CASSLRLSYNEQFF. The CDR3 DNA sequence: TGTGCCAGCAGCTTGAGGCTCTCCTACAATGAGCAGTTCTTC. V is TRBV5-5 and J is TRBJ2-1; D not certain. The germline gives CDR1 SGHKS, CDR2 YYEKEE (reference sequence). The V gene lost 1 base and the J gene lost 0 bases, with 5 bases spanning the gap. The length of the CDR3 is 14 residues. Full variable domain (rest looked up from reference TRBV5-5 and TRBJ2-1): DAGVTQSPTHLIKTRGQQVTLRCSPISGHKSVSWYQQVLGQGPQFIFQYYEKEERGRGNFPDRFSARQFPNYSSELNVNALLLGDSALYLCASSLRLSYNEQFFGPGTRLTVL.

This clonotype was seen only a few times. CDR3 in amino acids: CASSLVGTSPHNEQFF. In DNA, the CDR3 is TGCGCCAGCAGCTTGGTTGGGACTAGTCCCCACAATGAGCAGTTCTTC. This sequence joins TRBV5-1 and TRBJ2-1; 8 bases are a match to TRBD2. CDR3 length equals 16 residues. Trimming at V came to 0 bases and at J to 5 bases, leaving 7 bases not matched to a gene. The germline gives CDR1 SGHRS, CDR2 YFSETQ. Complete variable domain (other parts from reference TRBV5-1 and TRBJ2-1): KAGVTQTPRYLIKTRGQQVTLSCSPISGHRSVSWYQQTPGQGLQFLFEYFSETQRNKGNFPGRFSGRQFSNSRSEMNVSTLELGDSALYLCASSLVGTSPHNEQFFGPGTRLTVL.

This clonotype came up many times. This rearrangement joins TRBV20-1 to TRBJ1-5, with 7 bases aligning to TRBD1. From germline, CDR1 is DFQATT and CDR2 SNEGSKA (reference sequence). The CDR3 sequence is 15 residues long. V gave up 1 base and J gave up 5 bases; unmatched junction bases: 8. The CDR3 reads CSARVNRGGDQPQHF. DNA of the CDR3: TGCAGTGCTAGAGTTAACAGGGGTGGGGATCAGCCCCAGCATTTT.

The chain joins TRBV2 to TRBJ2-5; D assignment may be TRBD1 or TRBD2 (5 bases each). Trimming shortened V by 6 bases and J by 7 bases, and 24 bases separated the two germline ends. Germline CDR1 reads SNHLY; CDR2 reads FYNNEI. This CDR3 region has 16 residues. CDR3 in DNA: TGTGCCAGCAGCAGACTGGGGACCAGCCTAGAGGGGACCCAGTACTTC. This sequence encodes CASSRLGTSLEGTQYF.

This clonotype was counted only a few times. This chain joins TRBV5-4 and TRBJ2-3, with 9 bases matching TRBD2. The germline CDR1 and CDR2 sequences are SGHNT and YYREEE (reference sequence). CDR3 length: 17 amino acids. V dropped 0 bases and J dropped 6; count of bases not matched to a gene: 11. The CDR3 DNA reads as TGTGCCAGCAGCTTGGCGCGCGGGGGGGGACCCTCGGATACGCAGTATTTT. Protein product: CASSLARGGGPSDTQYF.

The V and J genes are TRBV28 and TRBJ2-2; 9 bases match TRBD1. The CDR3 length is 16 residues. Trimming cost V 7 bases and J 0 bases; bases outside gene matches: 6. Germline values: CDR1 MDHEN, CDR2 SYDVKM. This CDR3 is CASTGQGIANTGELFF. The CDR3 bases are TGTGCCAGCACGGGACAGGGCATCGCGAACACCGGGGAGCTGTTTTTT.

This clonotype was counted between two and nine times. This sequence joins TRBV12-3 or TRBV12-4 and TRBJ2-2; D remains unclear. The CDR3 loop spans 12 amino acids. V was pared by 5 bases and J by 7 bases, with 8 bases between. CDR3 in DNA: TGTGCCAGCAGTAACCTCAGCGGGGAGCTGTTTTTT. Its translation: CASSNLSGELFF.

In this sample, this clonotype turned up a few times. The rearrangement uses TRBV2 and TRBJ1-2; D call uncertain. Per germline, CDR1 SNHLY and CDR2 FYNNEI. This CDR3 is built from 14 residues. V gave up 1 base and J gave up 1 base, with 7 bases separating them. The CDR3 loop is CASSEGHRNYGYTF. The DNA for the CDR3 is TGTGCCAGCAGTGAAGGTCATCGTAACTATGGCTACACCTTC.

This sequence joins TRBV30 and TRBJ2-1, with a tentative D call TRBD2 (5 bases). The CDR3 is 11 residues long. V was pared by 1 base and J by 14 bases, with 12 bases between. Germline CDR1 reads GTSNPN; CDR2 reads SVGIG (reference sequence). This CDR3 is CAWSDGVREFF. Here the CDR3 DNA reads TGTGCCTGGAGTGACGGGGTTAGGGAGTTCTTC.

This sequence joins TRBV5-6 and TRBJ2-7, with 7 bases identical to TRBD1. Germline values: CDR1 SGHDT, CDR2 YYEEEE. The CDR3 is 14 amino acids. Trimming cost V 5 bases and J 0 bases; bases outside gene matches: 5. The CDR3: CASRPTGTSYEQYV. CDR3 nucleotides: TGTGCCAGCAGGCCGACAGGGACCTCCTACGAGCAGTACGTC.

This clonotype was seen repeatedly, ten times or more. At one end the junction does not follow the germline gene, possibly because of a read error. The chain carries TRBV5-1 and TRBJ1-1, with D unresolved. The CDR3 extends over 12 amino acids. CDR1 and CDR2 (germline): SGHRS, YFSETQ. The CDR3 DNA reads TGTGCCAGCAGCTTAGCGGACACTGAAGCTTTCTTT. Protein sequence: CASSLADTEAFF.

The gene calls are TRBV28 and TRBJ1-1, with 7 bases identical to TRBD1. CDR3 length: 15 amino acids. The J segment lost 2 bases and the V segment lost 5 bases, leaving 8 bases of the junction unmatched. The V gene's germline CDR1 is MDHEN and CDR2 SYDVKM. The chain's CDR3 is CASSPPGQPNTEAFF. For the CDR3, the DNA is TGTGCCAGCAGTCCACCGGGACAGCCTAACACTGAAGCTTTCTTT.

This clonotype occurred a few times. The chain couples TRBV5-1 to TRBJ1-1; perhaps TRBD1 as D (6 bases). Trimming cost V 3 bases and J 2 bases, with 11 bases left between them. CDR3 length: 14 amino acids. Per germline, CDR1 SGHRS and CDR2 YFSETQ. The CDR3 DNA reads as TGCGCCAGCAGCTGGCTGACAGGAAACACTGAAGCTTTCTTT. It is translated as CASSWLTGNTEAFF.

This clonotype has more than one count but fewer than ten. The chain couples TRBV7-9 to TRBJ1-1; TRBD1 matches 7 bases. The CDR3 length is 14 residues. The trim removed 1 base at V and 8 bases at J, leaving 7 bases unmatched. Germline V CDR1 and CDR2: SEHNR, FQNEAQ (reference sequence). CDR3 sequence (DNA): TGTGCCAGCAGCTTAGGAGGGGGCGCGGTGGAAGCTTTCTTT. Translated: CASSLGGGAVEAFF.

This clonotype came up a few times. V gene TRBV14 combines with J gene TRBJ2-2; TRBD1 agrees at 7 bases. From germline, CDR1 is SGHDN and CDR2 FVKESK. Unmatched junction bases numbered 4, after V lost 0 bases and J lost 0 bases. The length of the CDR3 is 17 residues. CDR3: CASSQDLGTANTGELFF. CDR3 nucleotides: TGTGCCAGCAGCCAAGATCTGGGGACAGCGAACACCGGGGAGCTGTTTTTT.

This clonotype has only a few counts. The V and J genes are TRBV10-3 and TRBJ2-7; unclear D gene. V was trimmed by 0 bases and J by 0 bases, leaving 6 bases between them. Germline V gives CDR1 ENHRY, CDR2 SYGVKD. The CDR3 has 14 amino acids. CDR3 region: CAISESLSSYEQYV. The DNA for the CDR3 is TGTGCCATCAGTGAGTCCCTGAGCTCCTACGAGCAGTACGTC.

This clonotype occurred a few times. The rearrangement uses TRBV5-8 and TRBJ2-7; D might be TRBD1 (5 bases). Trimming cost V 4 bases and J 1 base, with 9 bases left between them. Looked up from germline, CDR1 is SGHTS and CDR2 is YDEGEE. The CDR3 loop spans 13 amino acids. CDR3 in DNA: TGTGCCAGCAGCAGGACAAATTCCTACGAGCAGTACTTC. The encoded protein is CASSRTNSYEQYF. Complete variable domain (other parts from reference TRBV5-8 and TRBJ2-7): EAGVTQSPTHLIKTRGQQATLRCSPISGHTSVYWYQQALGLGLQFLLWYDEGEERNRGNFPPRFSGRQFPNYSSELNVNALELEDSALYLCASSRTNSYEQYFGPGTRLTVT.

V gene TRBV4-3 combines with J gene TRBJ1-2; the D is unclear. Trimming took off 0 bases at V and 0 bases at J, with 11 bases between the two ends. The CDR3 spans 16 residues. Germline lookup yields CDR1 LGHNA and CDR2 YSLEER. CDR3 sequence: CASSQDWKDSNYGYTF. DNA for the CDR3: TGCGCCAGCAGCCAAGATTGGAAGGACTCTAACTATGGCTACACCTTC.

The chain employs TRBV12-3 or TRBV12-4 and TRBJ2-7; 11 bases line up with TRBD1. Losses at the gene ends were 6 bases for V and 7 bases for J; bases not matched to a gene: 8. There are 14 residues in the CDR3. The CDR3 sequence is CASSFGQGAREQYF. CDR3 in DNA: TGTGCCAGCAGCTTTGGACAGGGGGCGCGGGAGCAGTACTTC.

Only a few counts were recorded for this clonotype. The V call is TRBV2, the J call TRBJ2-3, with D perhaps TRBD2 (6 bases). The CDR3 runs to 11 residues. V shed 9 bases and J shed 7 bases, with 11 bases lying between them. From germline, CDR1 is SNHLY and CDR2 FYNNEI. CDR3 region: CASRLGYTQYF. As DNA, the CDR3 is TGTGCCAGTAGACTAGGGTATACGCAGTATTTT.

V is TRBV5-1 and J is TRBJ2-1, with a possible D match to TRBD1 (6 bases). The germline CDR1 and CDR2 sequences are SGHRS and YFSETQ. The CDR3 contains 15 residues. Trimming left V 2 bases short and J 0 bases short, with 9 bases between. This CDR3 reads CASSLQGYSYNEQFF. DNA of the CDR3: TGCGCCAGCAGCTTACAGGGCTACTCCTACAATGAGCAGTTCTTC.

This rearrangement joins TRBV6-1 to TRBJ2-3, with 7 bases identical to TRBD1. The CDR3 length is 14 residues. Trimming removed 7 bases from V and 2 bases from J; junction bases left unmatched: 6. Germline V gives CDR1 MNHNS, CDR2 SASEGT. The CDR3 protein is CASTSDRFTDTQYF. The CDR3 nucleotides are TGTGCCAGCACTTCGGACAGGTTCACAGATACGCAGTATTTT.

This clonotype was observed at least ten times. CDR3 residues: CASSVPGQGANEQYF. The DNA of the CDR3 is TGCGCCAGCAGCGTCCCTGGACAGGGGGCTAACGAGCAGTACTTC. The rearrangement uses TRBV5-1 and TRBJ2-7; 11 nucleotides align to TRBD1. Germline lookup yields CDR1 SGHRS and CDR2 YFSETQ. This CDR3 comprises 15 residues. V dropped 4 bases and J dropped 5; count of bases not matched to a gene: 8.

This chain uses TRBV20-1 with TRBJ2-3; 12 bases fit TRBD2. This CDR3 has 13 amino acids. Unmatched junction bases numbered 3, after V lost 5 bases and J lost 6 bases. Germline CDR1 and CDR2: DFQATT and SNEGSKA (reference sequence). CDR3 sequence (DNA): TGCAGTGCTTGGACTAGCGGGGTGGATACGCAGTATTTT. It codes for CSAWTSGVDTQYF.

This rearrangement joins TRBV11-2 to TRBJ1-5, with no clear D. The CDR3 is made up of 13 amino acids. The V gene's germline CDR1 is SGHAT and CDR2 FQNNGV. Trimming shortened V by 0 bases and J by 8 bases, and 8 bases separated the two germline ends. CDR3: CASSLDTREPQHF. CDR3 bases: TGTGCCAGCAGCTTAGATACACGGGAGCCCCAGCATTTT.

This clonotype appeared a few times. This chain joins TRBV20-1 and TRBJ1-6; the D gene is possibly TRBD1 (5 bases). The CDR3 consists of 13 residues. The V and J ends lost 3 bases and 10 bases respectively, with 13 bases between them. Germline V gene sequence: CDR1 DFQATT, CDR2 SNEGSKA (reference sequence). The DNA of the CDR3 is TGCAGTGCTAGGGGTGGGGCCGCGTCACCCCTCCACTTT. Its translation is CSARGGAASPLHF.